These 2 T cell receptor beta chains came from one sample sequenced in a study of T cell responses to AZD1222 COVID-19 vaccine. This table comes from immunoSEQ multiplex PCR, and its TCRdb copy is limited to in-frame clones, with some not included. The table includes roughly 130,000 clones, just over 85% detected once. Here the sequenced sample was peripheral blood, taken on day 0 of AZD1222 vaccination. The receptors derive from an adult in good health.

The chain has TRBV6-5 and TRBJ1-1; a possible D gene is TRBD1 (6 bases). V dropped 4 bases and J dropped 4 bases, with 19 bases sitting between them. The CDR3 totals 16 residues. Looked up from germline, CDR1 is MNHEY and CDR2 is SVGAGI. CDR3 coding DNA: TGTGCCAGCAGTTCCACCGACCCAAGGGGGGGCACTGAAGCTTTCTTT. Protein product: CASSSTDPRGGTEAFF.

This clone came up once. The chain carries TRBV18 and TRBJ2-5; 7 bases agree with TRBD1. Germline V gives CDR1 KGHSH, CDR2 LQKENI. V was clipped by 1 base and J by 2 bases; unmatched bases: 7. This CDR3 contains 16 residues. DNA of the CDR3: TGTGCCAGCTCACCACTACAGGGGAGTGGGCAAGAGACCCAGTACTTC. Protein: CASSPLQGSGQETQYF.